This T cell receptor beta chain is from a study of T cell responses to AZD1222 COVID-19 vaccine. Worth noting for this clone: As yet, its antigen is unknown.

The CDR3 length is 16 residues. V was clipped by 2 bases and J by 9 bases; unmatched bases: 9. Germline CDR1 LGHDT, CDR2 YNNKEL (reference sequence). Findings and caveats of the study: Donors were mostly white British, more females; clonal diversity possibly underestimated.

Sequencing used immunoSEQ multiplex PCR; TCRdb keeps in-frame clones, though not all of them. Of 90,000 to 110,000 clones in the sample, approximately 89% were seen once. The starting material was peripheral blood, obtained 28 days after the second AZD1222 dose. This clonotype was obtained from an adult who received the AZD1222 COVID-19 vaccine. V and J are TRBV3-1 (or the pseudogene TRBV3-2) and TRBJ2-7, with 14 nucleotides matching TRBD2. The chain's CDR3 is CASSQIGTSGRRWQYF. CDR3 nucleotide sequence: TGTGCCAGCAGCCAAATCGGGACTAGCGGGAGAAGGTGGCAGTACTTC.